These 28 T cell receptor beta chains came from one sample sequenced in a study of beta chain features in type 1 diabetes. As every portion of the isolated RNA was reverse transcribed, the sequencing read expressed TCRB transcripts. TCRdb's table, derived via immunoSEQ multiplex PCR, lists solely in-frame clones and lacks some. This table has 450,000 or so clones, roughly 10% appearing once. Specimen: naive CD4+ T cells from blood. All receptors come from a woman younger than 35 in good health.

The sample holds a few counts of this clone. V and J are TRBV5-4 and TRBJ2-7; D is unresolved. Germline V CDR1 and CDR2: SGHNT, YYREEE (reference sequence). The CDR3 sequence is 14 residues long. Trimming took off 0 bases at V and 6 bases at J, with 13 bases between the two ends. The DNA of the CDR3 is TGTGCCAGCAGCTTGGCCGGAGTTCGGGTCGAGCAGTACTTC. This translates into CASSLAGVRVEQYF.

This chain links TRBV7-2 with TRBJ2-7; 7 nucleotides match TRBD2. The CDR3 is 15 amino acids. V shed 5 bases and J 3 bases; nucleotides not matched to a gene: 10. The V gene's germline CDR1 is SGHTA and CDR2 FQGNSA. The CDR3 is CASSHLRGDNYEQYF. In nucleotides, the CDR3 is TGTGCCAGCAGCCATCTCCGGGGGGATAACTACGAGCAGTACTTC.

This clone showed up just a few times. This chain joins TRBV7-9 and TRBJ2-5; 8 positions match TRBD2. This CDR3 is 16 amino acids long. Germline V gene data show CDR1 as SEHNR and CDR2 as FQNEAQ (reference sequence). With V trimmed by 5 bases and J by 5 bases, 13 bases remained unmatched. CDR3 residues: CASSHSEAGEWETQYF. Written as DNA, the CDR3 is TGTGCCAGCAGCCACTCAGAAGCGGGAGAGTGGGAGACCCAGTACTTC.

CDR3 amino acids: CASHGTGINYGYTF. The CDR3 DNA reads TGTGCCAGCCATGGGACAGGCATAAACTATGGCTACACCTTC. V usage is TRBV7-9 and J usage is TRBJ1-2; 8 positions agree with TRBD1. The CDR3 sequence is 14 residues long. CDR1 is SEHNR and CDR2 is FQNEAQ in the germline V gene (reference sequence). The V segment lost 8 bases and the J segment 2 bases; nucleotides outside the gene matches: 7.

This chain connects TRBV2 to TRBJ1-4; possible D gene TRBD1, 6 bases. From germline, CDR1 is SNHLY and CDR2 FYNNEI. The CDR3 contains 13 residues. V was shortened by 9 bases and J by 4 bases, with 12 bases between the two germline ends. The CDR3 nucleotides are TGTGCCAGTTCAGGACAGTATAATGAAAAACTGTTTTTT. The encoded protein is CASSGQYNEKLFF.

This clone was seen only a few times. This chain links TRBV9 with TRBJ1-2, with 7 positions matching TRBD1. This CDR3 has 14 amino acids. Trimming took 3 bases from V and 5 from J; bases not matched to a gene: 7. Germline values: CDR1 SGDLS, CDR2 YYNGEE. CDR3 DNA sequence: TGTGCCAGCAGCGATCGACAGGGTTGGTATGGCTACACCTTC. Amino acids: CASSDRQGWYGYTF. Full variable domain (remainder filled in from reference TRBV9 and TRBJ1-2): DSGVTQTPKHLITATGQRVTLRCSPRSGDLSVYWYQQSLDQGLQFLIQYYNGEERAKGNILERFSAQQFPDLHSELNLSSLELGDSALYFCASSDRQGWYGYTFGSGTRLTVV.

This clone has a handful of counts. The chain couples TRBV29-1 to TRBJ1-1; TRBD1 matches 10 bases. Trimming took 5 bases from V and 3 from J; bases not matched to a gene: 3. The CDR3 is made up of 13 amino acids. CDR1 is SQVTM, CDR2 ANQGSEA, per germline. CDR3 sequence (DNA): TGCAGCGTTCGGGGACAGGGGCACACTGAAGCTTTCTTT. Protein sequence: CSVRGQGHTEAFF.

A few counts support this clone. V gene TRBV7-2 combines with J gene TRBJ1-4; 11 nucleotides align to TRBD1. The CDR3 spans 16 residues. J gave up 8 bases and V 1 base, and 6 bases lay outside the gene matches. Per the germline V gene, CDR1 is SGHTA and CDR2 is FQGNSA. This CDR3 reads CASSLEFWTGGEKLFF. The CDR3 DNA is TGTGCCAGCAGCTTAGAGTTTTGGACAGGGGGCGAAAAACTGTTTTTT.

This clone was detected ten times or more. Other DNA sequences of this sample code for an identical CDR3. The chain joins TRBV7-2 to TRBJ2-3, with 7 nucleotides matching TRBD2. Germline CDR1 is SGHTA and CDR2 is FQGNSA. The CDR3 consists of 14 residues. V dropped 5 bases and J dropped 5; count of bases not matched to a gene: 7. The CDR3 sequence: CASSLSGVEDTQYF. The CDR3 region has the DNA TGTGCCAGCAGCCTAAGCGGGGTGGAAGATACGCAGTATTTT.

The table lists this clone with a few counts. The gene calls are TRBV5-4 and TRBJ2-1, with D perhaps TRBD1 (6 bases). Germline values: CDR1 SGHNT, CDR2 YYREEE (reference sequence). The CDR3 totals 13 residues. V lost 4 bases and J 9 bases, leaving 14 bases between the germline ends. The CDR3 sequence: CASSISGAREQFF. The CDR3 nucleotides read TGTGCCAGCAGCATCTCAGGGGCACGTGAGCAGTTCTTC.

DNA of the CDR3: TGTGCCAGTAGTATAGATCCGAGGGGGCGAGGAGCTTTCTTT. It translates to CASSIDPRGRGAFF. The rearrangement uses TRBV19 and TRBJ1-1, with 7 bases lining up with TRBD1. Germline trimming cut 0 bases from V and 10 bases from J; bases unmatched to any gene: 8. The CDR3 has 14 amino acids. Germline CDR1 is LNHDA and CDR2 is SQIVND (reference sequence).

This clone occurred a few times. The CDR3: CATSSPGWADGISYNEQFF. DNA of the CDR3: TGTGCCACCAGCAGCCCCGGCTGGGCGGACGGTATCTCCTACAATGAGCAGTTCTTC. The chain employs TRBV15 and TRBJ2-1; no clear D. This CDR3 region has 19 residues. In germline, CDR1 is LNHNV, CDR2 YYDKDF (reference sequence). Trimming pared 3 bases from V and 0 bases from J, leaving 21 bases between. Full variable domain (remainder filled in from reference TRBV15 and TRBJ2-1): DAMVIQNPRYQVTQFGKPVTLSCSQTLNHNVMYWYQQKSSQAPKLLFHYYDKDFNNEADTPDNFQSRRPNTSFCFLDIRSPGLGDTAMYLCATSSPGWADGISYNEQFFGPGTRLTVL.

J is TRBJ2-2 and V is TRBV7-2, with D uncertain. V was pared by 5 bases and J by 1 base, with 14 bases between. The CDR3 is made up of 16 amino acids. Per the germline V gene, CDR1 is SGHTA and CDR2 is FQGNSA. The CDR3 loop is CASSPEGRLNTGELFF. The CDR3 nucleotides read TGTGCCAGCAGCCCGGAAGGGCGCCTGAACACCGGGGAGCTGTTTTTT.

This clone was recorded a few times. V is TRBV9 and J is TRBJ1-2, with D maybe TRBD1 (6 bases). The CDR3 length is 15 residues. Germline V CDR1 and CDR2: SGDLS, YYNGEE. Trimming removed 4 bases from V and 4 bases from J, with 17 bases in between. CDR3 nucleotide sequence: TGTGCCAGCAGCCTCAGGACAGAGAGATTCTATGGCTACACCTTC. Amino acid sequence: CASSLRTERFYGYTF.

The genes are TRBV29-1 and TRBJ2-2; 7 nucleotides agree with TRBD2. V lost 8 bases, J lost 1 base, and 4 bases stayed unmatched. Germline V CDR1 and CDR2: SQVTM, ANQGSEA. The CDR3 length is 13 residues. CDR3 in amino acids: CSSREVNTGELFF. The CDR3 DNA reads as TGCAGCTCCCGGGAGGTGAACACCGGGGAGCTGTTTTTT.

The chain has TRBV4-1 and TRBJ2-5, with no clear D. Germline V gene data show CDR1 as MGHRA and CDR2 as YSYEKL. This CDR3 is built from 16 residues. Trimming stripped 1 base from V and 2 bases from J, with 14 bases between. The CDR3 loop reads CASSQVPALRQETQYF. The CDR3 nucleotides read TGCGCCAGCAGCCAAGTCCCCGCGCTAAGACAAGAGACCCAGTACTTC.

This clone was counted only a few times. The rearrangement joins TRBV30 to TRBJ1-1; maybe TRBD1 (6 bases). Trimming removed 4 bases at V and 1 base at J, with 16 bases between. The CDR3 spans 15 residues. Germline-derived CDR1 and CDR2 are GTSNPN and SVGIG (reference sequence). CDR3 in amino acids: CAWTFRGAQNTEAFF. The CDR3 nucleotides read TGTGCCTGGACCTTCCGGGGGGCCCAGAACACTGAAGCTTTCTTT.

This clone showed up just a few times. The chain employs TRBV11-1 and TRBJ1-5; a possible D gene is TRBD1 (5 bases). V gave up 1 base and J gave up 4 bases, with 8 bases separating them. The CDR3 covers 14 residues. From germline, CDR1 is SGHAT and CDR2 FQDESV (reference sequence). The CDR3: CASSLGTRNQPQHF. The CDR3 DNA is TGTGCCAGCAGCTTAGGGACACGGAATCAGCCCCAGCATTTT.

V and J are TRBV7-2 and TRBJ2-1, with unresolved D. Germline CDR1 SGHTA, CDR2 FQGNSA. V lost 1 base and J 11 bases, leaving 9 bases between the germline ends. CDR3 length: 12 amino acids. This CDR3 reads CASSLVPHQQFF. Here the CDR3 DNA reads TGTGCCAGCAGCTTAGTACCACACCAGCAGTTCTTC.

V and J are TRBV6-5 and TRBJ2-7, with unresolved D. Per the germline V gene, CDR1 is MNHEY and CDR2 is SVGAGI. Deletions cut 4 bases from V and 6 bases from J, with 13 bases between. The CDR3 runs to 13 residues. CDR3 sequence (DNA): TGTGCCAGCAGTTCCGGTATTTTGGGCGAGCAGTACGTC. This sequence encodes CASSSGILGEQYV.

V is TRBV25-1 and J is TRBJ2-1; weak D call: TRBD1 (6 bases). The V end was cut by 8 bases, the J end by 3 bases, with 20 bases between. From germline, CDR1 is MGHDK and CDR2 SYGVNS. The CDR3 has 16 residues. The CDR3, as DNA: TGTGCCAGCGGCCCCACAGGGAAACTTCGCTACAATGAGCAGTTCTTC. Encoded protein: CASGPTGKLRYNEQFF.

This clone came up a few times. V and J are TRBV9 and TRBJ1-2, with D possibly matching TRBD1 (5 bases). The CDR3 totals 14 residues. Trimming removed 2 bases at V and 2 bases at J, with 10 bases between. From germline, CDR1 is SGDLS and CDR2 YYNGEE. CDR3 sequence reads: CASSVGPQNYGYTF. CDR3 nucleotide sequence: TGTGCCAGCAGCGTGGGACCGCAGAACTATGGCTACACCTTC.

This clone was counted between two and nine times. The CDR3 coding sequence is TGCGCCAGCAGCCAGGCCGGGACAAGCTCCTACAATGAGCAGTTCTTC. Translated: CASSQAGTSSYNEQFF. The chain links TRBV4-3 to TRBJ2-1; TRBD1 might be the D (6 bases). CDR3 length equals 16 residues. The germline V gene has CDR1 LGHNA and CDR2 YSLEER. V gave up 3 bases and J gave up 0 bases, with 12 bases separating them.

The chain carries TRBV9 and TRBJ1-6; tentatively, D is TRBD1 (6 bases). CDR3 length: 14 residues. V lost 2 bases and J lost 4, with 7 bases in between. Germline V gene data show CDR1 as SGDLS and CDR2 as YYNGEE. The CDR3, as DNA: TGTGCCAGCAGCGTCAGGGGTTATAATTCACCCCTCCACTTT. This sequence encodes CASSVRGYNSPLHF.

This clone appeared a few times. The chain joins TRBV9 to TRBJ2-7; TRBD2 might be the D (6 bases). This CDR3 region has 15 residues. V was clipped by 2 bases and J by 10 bases, with 22 bases between them. Germline loops: CDR1 SGDLS, CDR2 YYNGEE. CDR3 bases: TGTGCCAGCAGCGTGGGAGGTTGGAACCCTTCAATCCAGTACTTC. Amino acid sequence: CASSVGGWNPSIQYF.

This CDR3 is CAISSDSYNEQFF. Here the CDR3 DNA reads TGTGCCATCAGTTCTGACAGTTACAATGAGCAGTTCTTC. The chain couples TRBV10-3 to TRBJ2-1; maybe TRBD1 (5 bases). Trimming took off 5 bases at V and 4 bases at J, with 9 bases between the two ends. The CDR3 extends over 13 amino acids. Germline CDR1 is ENHRY and CDR2 is SYGVKD.

The chain combines TRBV5-8 with TRBJ2-3; D may match TRBD1 or TRBD2 (7 bases each). The CDR3 spans 13 residues. CDR1 is SGHTS and CDR2 is YDEGEE in the germline V gene. Deletions cut 10 bases from V and 9 bases from J, with 21 bases between. The CDR3 bases are TGTGCCTGTCAGTCAGGGGGGCGGGAGACGCAGTATTTT. Protein sequence: CACQSGGRETQYF. The full variable domain, its missing parts supplied by reference TRBV5-8 and TRBJ2-3, is EAGVTQSPTHLIKTRGQQATLRCSPISGHTSVYWYQQALGLGLQFLLWYDEGEERNRGNFPPRFSGRQFPNYSSELNVNALELEDSALYLCACQSGGRETQYFGPGTRLTVL.

This clone was observed a few times. This sequence joins TRBV7-2 and TRBJ1-1; tentative D call: TRBD1 (6 bases). The CDR3 is made up of 14 amino acids. V dropped 1 base and J dropped 4 bases, with 10 bases sitting between them. Germline CDR1 and CDR2: SGHTA and FQGNSA. CDR3 protein: CASSLVVRGTEAFF. CDR3 nucleotide sequence: TGTGCCAGCAGCTTAGTGGTCAGGGGCACTGAAGCTTTCTTT.